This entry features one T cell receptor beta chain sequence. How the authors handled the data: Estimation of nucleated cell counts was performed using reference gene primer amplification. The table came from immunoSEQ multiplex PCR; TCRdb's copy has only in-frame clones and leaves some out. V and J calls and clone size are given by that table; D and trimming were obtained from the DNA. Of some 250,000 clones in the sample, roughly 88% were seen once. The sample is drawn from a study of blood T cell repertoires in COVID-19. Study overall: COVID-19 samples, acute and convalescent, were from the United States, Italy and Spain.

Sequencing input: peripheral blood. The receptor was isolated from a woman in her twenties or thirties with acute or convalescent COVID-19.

The CDR3 region is CASSEWVSGSYNEQFF. The CDR3, as DNA: TGTGCCAGCAGTGAATGGGTTAGCGGGTCCTACAATGAGCAGTTCTTC. The V and J genes are TRBV25-1 and TRBJ2-1; TRBD2 matches at 7 bases. With V trimmed by 1 base and J by 1 base, 4 bases remained unmatched. Per the germline V gene, CDR1 is MGHDK and CDR2 is SYGVNS. CDR3 size: 16 residues.